The 4 T cell receptor beta chains listed next were all sequenced from one sample in a study of shared clonotypes between healthy human individuals. Clones were sequenced by immunoSEQ multiplex PCR, and TCRdb holds only the in-frame ones, with some missing. In the table there are some 1,900,000 clones, 85% to 95% of which are singletons. Naivety among CD8 cells was defined by CD45RO negativity and positive CCR7 selection, thereby excluding terminally differentiated effector memory CD45RA+ cells. Sample: naive CD8+ T cells sorted from blood. The receptors stem from a man aged 18 to 29 in good health.

Of note for this clone: The identical CDR3 is also encoded by other nucleotide sequences in the sample. The chain joins TRBV6-1 to TRBJ2-1; 11 bases agree with TRBD2. After removal of 4 bases from V and 4 bases from J, the junction contained 3 bases not matched to a gene. Per germline, CDR1 MNHNS and CDR2 SASEGT. CDR3 length: 15 residues. This CDR3 is CASSAGTSGYNEQFF. The DNA for the CDR3 is TGTGCCAGCAGTGCAGGGACTAGCGGTTACAATGAGCAGTTCTTC.

J is TRBJ2-4 and V is TRBV28, with a possible D match to TRBD1 (6 bases). V lost 2 bases and J 1 base, leaving 9 bases between the germline ends. This CDR3 comprises 15 residues. Germline V gives CDR1 MDHEN, CDR2 SYDVKM. CDR3 DNA: TGTGCCAGCAGTTTAGCAGGGGAGGCCAAAAACATTCAGTACTTC. Encoded protein: CASSLAGEAKNIQYF.

The genes are TRBV29-1 and TRBJ1-1; D not resolved. The CDR3 runs to 12 residues. CDR1 SQVTM and CDR2 ANQGSEA come from the germline V gene. The ends were cut back, 4 bases at V and 5 bases at J, with 11 bases in the middle. The chain's CDR3 is CSVGLHPTEAFF. The DNA of the CDR3 is TGCAGCGTTGGGCTGCATCCGACTGAAGCTTTCTTT.

The chain employs TRBV7-9 and TRBJ2-5; tentatively, D is TRBD1 (6 bases). The CDR3 runs to 14 residues. The V and J ends lost 1 base and 4 bases respectively, with 10 bases between them. Looked up from germline, CDR1 is SEHNR and CDR2 is FQNEAQ (reference sequence). As DNA, the CDR3 is TGTGCCAGCAGCTTAGTCGTGACAGGAGAGACCCAGTACTTC. Protein sequence: CASSLVVTGETQYF.